This T cell receptor (beta chain) was identified in a study of blood T cell repertoires in COVID-19. Study details: PBMCs, B-cell-depleted T cells, or T cells provided the cDNA or gDNA that made up the material.

Source study methods: Estimation of nucleated cell counts relied on the amplification of reference gene primers. Produced via immunoSEQ multiplex PCR; TCRdb's table is partial and in-frame only. That table is the source of V, J and clone size, and D and trimming were worked out from the DNA. The sample comprises under 55,000 clones, approximately 82% of which are singletons, and about 6.1% rests with the top ten. Everyone who took part was roughly 18 to 89 years old, and they came from about two dozen US areas. Cohorts were assigned according to the clinical history that participants reported. The CDR3 consists of 15 residues. From germline, CDR1 is LNHDA and CDR2 SQIVND (reference sequence). The V and J ends lost 5 bases and 4 bases respectively, with 15 bases between them.

The chain couples TRBV19 to TRBJ2-1, with a weak D call TRBD2 (6 bases). This clonotype originated in a woman aged 45-60 years with acute COVID-19. Sequenced input: PBMCs or T cells enriched from blood (not recorded which). The DNA of the CDR3 is TGTGCCAGTAGTTTGAGCAGCGGGCGTTACAATGAGCAGTTCTTC. It is translated as CASSLSSGRYNEQFF.